One sample yielded the 20 T cell receptor beta chains listed below, sequenced in a study of blood T cell repertoires in COVID-19. Sequencing was performed with immunoSEQ multiplex PCR; in TCRdb, only in-frame clones are kept and a portion is missing. The sample records about 140,000 clones, over 80% being singletons. Sequencing was performed on PBMCs or T cells enriched from blood (not recorded which). These receptors were obtained from a man between 70 and 80 years old who had been exposed to COVID-19.

The rearrangement joins TRBV18 to TRBJ2-3; 11 bases map to TRBD2. The V gene end was trimmed by 3 bases and the J gene end by 1 base; junction bases not matched to a gene: 6. The CDR3 spans 17 residues. CDR1 is KGHSH and CDR2 is LQKENI in the germline V gene. CDR3 sequence (DNA): TGTGCCAGCTCACCTGTCTCACTAGCGGGAGGCACAGATACGCAGTATTTT. This translates into CASSPVSLAGGTDTQYF.

The chain links TRBV7-2 to TRBJ2-7, with a weak D call TRBD1 (5 bases). CDR3 size: 14 residues. Germline V gives CDR1 SGHTA, CDR2 FQGNSA. The V gene lost 3 bases and the J gene lost 4 bases, with 13 bases spanning the gap. The CDR3 coding sequence is TGTGCCAGCAGCTTTCAAGGGGCCGGGTACGAGCAGTACTTC. It yields the protein CASSFQGAGYEQYF.

V is TRBV3-1 (or the pseudogene TRBV3-2) and J is TRBJ2-3, with TRBD2 identical over 12 bases. With V trimmed by 6 bases and J by 1 base, 8 bases remained unmatched. Per germline, CDR1 LGHDT and CDR2 YNNKEL (reference sequence). The CDR3 extends over 17 amino acids. The CDR3 sequence is CASSHNGLAGRTDTQYF. DNA for the CDR3: TGTGCCAGCAGTCATAACGGACTAGCGGGGCGCACAGATACGCAGTATTTT.

The gene calls are TRBV4-1 and TRBJ2-6; TRBD1 aligns across 7 bases. Germline CDR1 and CDR2: MGHRA and YSYEKL. V shed 2 bases and J 4 bases; nucleotides not matched to a gene: 2. The CDR3 has 15 residues. The CDR3 loop reads CASSQTGVGANVLTF. The CDR3 bases are TGCGCCAGCAGCCAAACAGGGGTAGGGGCCAACGTCCTGACTTTC.

The chain joins TRBV27 to TRBJ1-4, with D perhaps TRBD1 (5 bases). Per germline, CDR1 MNHEY and CDR2 SMNVEV (reference sequence). Trimming stripped 2 bases from V and 8 bases from J, with 12 bases between. This CDR3 has 14 amino acids. Here the CDR3 reads CASSLRRVREKLFF. The CDR3 nucleotides read TGTGCCAGCAGTTTACGCAGGGTTAGGGAAAAACTGTTTTTT.

The gene calls are TRBV19 and TRBJ1-5; tentatively, D is TRBD1 (6 bases). The V gene's germline CDR1 is LNHDA and CDR2 SQIVND (reference sequence). V lost 4 bases and J 1 base, leaving 11 bases between the germline ends. CDR3 length: 15 residues. This CDR3 reads CASSTPDRSNQPQHF. In DNA form, the CDR3 reads TGTGCCAGTAGTACCCCCGACAGGAGCAATCAGCCCCAGCATTTT.

This clone has just a few counts. The CDR3 region has the DNA TGTGCCAGCAGCCAAGATATAAGGCAGGGATACGAGCAGTACTTC. Protein product: CASSQDIRQGYEQYF. This sequence joins TRBV3-1 (or the pseudogene TRBV3-2) and TRBJ2-7; perhaps TRBD1 as D (5 bases). Germline values: CDR1 LGHDT, CDR2 YNNKEL (reference sequence). This CDR3 is built from 15 residues. Deletions cut 0 bases from V and 4 bases from J, with 13 bases between.

The V call is TRBV29-1, the J call TRBJ1-5; D not resolved. The CDR3 totals 12 residues. In germline, CDR1 is SQVTM, CDR2 ANQGSEA. Trimming shortened V by 4 bases and J by 6 bases, and 10 bases separated the two germline ends. The CDR3 DNA sequence: TGCAGCGTTGCGTCGGGTAGTCAGCCCCAGCATTTT. The encoded protein is CSVASGSQPQHF. Full variable domain (remainder filled in from reference TRBV29-1 and TRBJ1-5): SAVISQKPSRDICQRGTSLTIQCQVDSQVTMMFWYRQQPGQSLTLIATANQGSEATYESGFVIDKFPISRPNLTFSTLTVSNMSPEDSSIYLCSVASGSQPQHFGDGTRLSIL.

This clone was detected once. The chain links TRBV10-1 to TRBJ1-2; TRBD1 matches at 8 bases. Germline CDR1 and CDR2: WNHNN and SYGVQD (reference sequence). The CDR3 is made up of 14 amino acids. With 3 bases clipped from V and 7 bases from J, the junction kept 7 bases outside the gene matches. CDR3 in DNA: TGCGCCAGCAGTGACAGGACAGGGAGGGCTGGCTACACCTTC. Translation gives CASSDRTGRAGYTF.

The J gene is TRBJ1-1, the V gene TRBV5-4, with a tentative D call TRBD1 (5 bases). V was trimmed by 3 bases and J by 1 base, leaving 10 bases between them. CDR1 and CDR2 from the germline V gene are SGHNT and YYREEE (reference sequence). The CDR3 contains 14 residues. CDR3 residues: CASSWRGGNTEAFF. CDR3 coding DNA: TGTGCCAGCAGCTGGAGGGGAGGGAACACTGAAGCTTTCTTT.

V and J are TRBV6-2 or TRBV6-3 and TRBJ1-1; D gene uncertain. The CDR3 has 16 amino acids. Trimming took off 2 bases at V and 1 base at J, with 14 bases between the two ends. Germline values: CDR1 MNHEY, CDR2 SVGEGT. The chain's CDR3 is CASSYQRGTSNTEAFF. CDR3 in DNA: TGTGCCAGCAGTTACCAACGGGGAACCTCGAACACTGAAGCTTTCTTT.

This clone was seen a handful of times. This chain links TRBV5-5 with TRBJ1-2; D unclear. The CDR3 runs 14 residues. Germline CDR1 SGHKS, CDR2 YYEKEE (reference sequence). V lost 4 bases and J 6 bases, leaving 16 bases between the germline ends. This CDR3 is CASSIGVPRHGYTF. The CDR3, as DNA: TGTGCCAGCAGCATCGGGGTTCCTCGGCATGGCTACACCTTC.

The chain is built from TRBV4-3 and TRBJ2-2, with TRBD1 matching 7 bases. The V gene end was trimmed by 0 bases and the J gene end by 6 bases; junction bases not matched to a gene: 7. Germline assignment: CDR1 LGHNA and CDR2 YSLEER. The CDR3 totals 16 residues. The CDR3 DNA is TGCGCCAGCAGCCAAGAGAGAGGGGGCGTCGCCGGGGAGCTGTTTTTT. Encoded protein: CASSQERGGVAGELFF.

J is TRBJ2-1 and V is TRBV6-5, with 10 nucleotides matching TRBD2. The junction had 3 bases not matched to a gene; V was cut back by 5 bases and J by 8 bases. Germline lookup yields CDR1 MNHEY and CDR2 SVGAGI. The CDR3 totals 13 residues. CDR3 nucleotides: TGTGCCAGCAGTAAGACTAGCGGGTATGAGCAGTTCTTC. Translated: CASSKTSGYEQFF.

This clone has just a few counts. This chain joins TRBV6-2 or TRBV6-3 and TRBJ1-2, with TRBD1 as a possible D gene (5 bases). The CDR3 has 14 residues. V lost 5 bases and J 6 bases, leaving 16 bases between the germline ends. Per germline, CDR1 MNHEY and CDR2 SVGEGT. Here the CDR3 DNA reads TGTGCCAGCAGTAGCCAACCCAGGGCGAATGGCTACACCTTC. This gives the protein CASSSQPRANGYTF.

The chain is built from TRBV3-1 (or the pseudogene TRBV3-2) and TRBJ2-2, with 12 positions matching TRBD1. The germline V gene has CDR1 LGHDT and CDR2 YNNKEL (reference sequence). The V and J ends lost 2 bases and 5 bases, in that order; junction bases with no gene match: 3. The CDR3 consists of 16 residues. DNA of the CDR3: TGTGCCAGCAGCCAATGGGACAGGGGGCCGACCGGGGAGCTGTTTTTT. Its protein is CASSQWDRGPTGELFF.

This chain links TRBV6-5 with TRBJ2-2; D is perhaps TRBD1 (6 bases). CDR1 and CDR2 from the germline V gene are MNHEY and SVGAGI. The ends were cut back, 2 bases at V and 4 bases at J, with 8 bases in the middle. The CDR3 runs 14 residues. For the CDR3, the DNA is TGTGCCAGCAGTTACGGGACATCCACCGGGGAGCTGTTTTTT. This encodes CASSYGTSTGELFF.

The gene calls are TRBV18 and TRBJ1-2; 7 bases map to TRBD1. This CDR3 is built from 13 residues. Per the germline V gene, CDR1 is KGHSH and CDR2 is LQKENI. V lost 2 bases and J lost 8; bases outside the gene matches: 5. The DNA of the CDR3 is TGTGCCAGCTCACCAACCAGACAGGGAGGCTACACCTTC. Its translation is CASSPTRQGGYTF.

The chain carries TRBV2 and TRBJ1-2, with 7 positions matching TRBD1. V gave up 8 bases and J gave up 8 bases; unmatched junction bases: 11. Per germline, CDR1 SNHLY and CDR2 FYNNEI. The CDR3 sequence is 13 residues long. The CDR3 sequence: CASGPTGIAGYTF. The CDR3 DNA reads as TGTGCCAGCGGGCCGACAGGGATCGCCGGCTACACCTTC.

The V gene is TRBV9, the J gene TRBJ1-2; D ambiguous. The CDR3 is made up of 17 amino acids. Trimming cost V 5 bases and J 1 base, with 21 bases left between them. Germline CDR1 reads SGDLS; CDR2 reads YYNGEE. CDR3 DNA sequence: TGTGCCAGCAGTGCCCTCCGCGGGCAAGAGGATAACTATGGCTACACCTTC. This codes for CASSALRGQEDNYGYTF.